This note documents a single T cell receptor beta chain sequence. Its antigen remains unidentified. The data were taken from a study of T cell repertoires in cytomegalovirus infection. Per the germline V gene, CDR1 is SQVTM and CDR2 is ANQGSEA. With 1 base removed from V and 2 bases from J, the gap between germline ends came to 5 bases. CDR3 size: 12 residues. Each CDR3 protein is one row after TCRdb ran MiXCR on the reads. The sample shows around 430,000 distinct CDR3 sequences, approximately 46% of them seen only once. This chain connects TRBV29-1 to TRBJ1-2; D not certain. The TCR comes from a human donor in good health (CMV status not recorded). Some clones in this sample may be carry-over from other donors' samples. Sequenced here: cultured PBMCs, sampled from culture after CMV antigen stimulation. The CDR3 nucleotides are TGCAGCGTTGAAGGGCTCAACTATGGCTACACCTTC. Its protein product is CSVEGLNYGYTF.